Described below is a single T cell receptor beta chain sequence and its context. Its antigen is unidentified. PCR was performed using 60 Vbeta and 13 Jbeta primers. In the study's own analysis: A later analysis counted 65 million to 90 million unique TCR beta chains, around 10 million shared. Assay used: immunoSEQ multiplex PCR; TCRdb lists only in-frame clones, some missing. That table is the source of V, J and clone size, and D and trimming were worked out from the DNA. Among under 200,000 clones, roughly 79% were seen once, and the ten largest hold around 3.1%. The entry originates in a study of cytomegalovirus exposure and HLA in healthy donors. Study-wide points: Specificity of three CMV-associated chains for CMV antigens was verified in vitro. The classifier reportedly diagnosed cytomegalovirus status with high specificity and sensitivity. Only CMV serostatus was available as immune exposure information.

The source material was PBMCs. This TCR was recovered from a woman aged 50 to 65 in good health and CMV-seropositive.

This chain's CDR3 is CASRASGGGNQPQHF. The CDR3 DNA is TGTGCCAGCAGGGCGAGCGGGGGAGGCAATCAGCCCCAGCATTTT. J is TRBJ1-5 and V is TRBV28; possibly TRBD1 for D (5 bases). Germline CDR1 is MDHEN and CDR2 is SYDVKM. The CDR3 has 15 residues. Trimming took 6 bases from V and 2 from J, leaving 14 bases between them.